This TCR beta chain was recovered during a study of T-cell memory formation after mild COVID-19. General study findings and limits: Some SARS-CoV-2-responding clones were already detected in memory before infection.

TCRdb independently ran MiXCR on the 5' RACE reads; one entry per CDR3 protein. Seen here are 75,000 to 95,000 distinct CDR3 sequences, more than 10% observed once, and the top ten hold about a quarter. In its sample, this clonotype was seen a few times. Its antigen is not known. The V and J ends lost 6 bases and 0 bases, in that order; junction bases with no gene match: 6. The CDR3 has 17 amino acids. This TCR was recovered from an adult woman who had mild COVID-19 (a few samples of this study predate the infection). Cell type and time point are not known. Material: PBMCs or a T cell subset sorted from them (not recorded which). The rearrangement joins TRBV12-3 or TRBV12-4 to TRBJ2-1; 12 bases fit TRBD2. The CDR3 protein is CASSFGLAGSSYNEQFF. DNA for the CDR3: TGTGCCAGCAGCTTCGGACTAGCGGGGAGCTCCTACAATGAGCAGTTCTTC.